This passage covers 30 T cell receptor beta chains from one sample sequenced in a study of human T cells and chemical hapten exposure. TCRdb called the RACE reads again in MiXCR, with one record for every CDR3 protein. The sample records 90,000 to 140,000 distinct CDR3 sequences, less than 40% being singletons. Time point denoted: patch test 3, about 24 weeks after DPC sensitization. Treatment described: therapeutic diphenylcyclopropenone sensitization with weekly scalp DPC. The starting material was whole blood, obtained in connection with sensitization to the hapten diphenylcyclopropenone (DPC). Receptors originate from a man aged 40-50 years with alopecia areata. Some clones in this sample may be carry-over from other donors' samples.

The V and J genes are TRBV7-9 and TRBJ2-4; TRBD2 agrees at 9 bases. There are 16 residues in the CDR3. CDR1 SEHNR and CDR2 FQNEAQ come from the germline V gene (reference sequence). V lost 4 bases to trimming and J lost 4 bases; unmatched junction nucleotides: 8. CDR3 loop: CASSWAGGPIKNIQYF. As DNA, the CDR3 is TGTGCCAGCAGCTGGGCGGGAGGGCCGATAAAAAACATTCAGTACTTC.

This chain connects TRBV7-2 to TRBJ2-3; D is uncertain. Trimming pared 5 bases from V and 8 bases from J, leaving 11 bases between. The CDR3 contains 12 residues. The germline CDR1 and CDR2 sequences are SGHTA and FQGNSA. The DNA for the CDR3 is TGTGCCAGCAGCCTCACTTTTGGTACGCAGTATTTT. It yields the protein CASSLTFGTQYF.

This clonotype was detected a few times. The J gene is TRBJ1-3, the V gene TRBV6-6; D possibly corresponds to TRBD1 (6 bases). The CDR3 totals 14 residues. Deletions cut 5 bases from V and 0 bases from J, with 8 bases between. The V gene's germline CDR1 is MNHNY and CDR2 SVGAGI (reference sequence). This chain's CDR3 is CASSKQGSGNTIYF. The CDR3 DNA reads TGTGCCAGCAGTAAACAGGGCTCTGGAAACACCATATATTTT.

This chain joins TRBV29-1 and TRBJ2-6; tentatively, D is TRBD1 (5 bases). V lost 1 base and J 3 bases, leaving 10 bases between the germline ends. The CDR3 extends over 15 amino acids. CDR1 and CDR2 from the germline V gene are SQVTM and ANQGSEA. The DNA for the CDR3 is TGCAGCGTTGAAGGTGACAGAAATGGGGCCAACGTCCTGACTTTC. It translates to CSVEGDRNGANVLTF. The full variable domain, in which reference TRBV29-1 and TRBJ2-6 provide the parts outside the CDR3, is SAVISQKPSRDICQRGTSLTIQCQVDSQVTMMFWYRQQPGQSLTLIATANQGSEATYESGFVIDKFPISRPNLTFSTLTVSNMSPEDSSIYLCSVEGDRNGANVLTFGAGSRLTVL.

This chain uses TRBV14 with TRBJ1-2; unclear D gene. The ends were cut back, 4 bases at V and 4 bases at J, with 7 bases in the middle. Germline V gives CDR1 SGHDN, CDR2 FVKESK. The CDR3 covers 12 residues. The CDR3 DNA follows: TGTGCCAGCAGCCGGAACCCCTATGGCTACACCTTC. This translates into CASSRNPYGYTF.

This clonotype was observed a handful of times. The chain employs TRBV28 and TRBJ2-1; D gene uncertain. The CDR3 runs 13 residues. Germline CDR1 MDHEN, CDR2 SYDVKM. Trimming removed 8 bases at V and 4 bases at J, with 12 bases between. CDR3 in amino acids: CASAGRPYNEQFF. CDR3 DNA sequence: TGTGCCAGCGCAGGACGCCCATACAATGAGCAGTTCTTC.

The J gene is TRBJ2-4, the V gene TRBV6-2 or TRBV6-3; the D gene is possibly TRBD2 (5 bases). This CDR3 is built from 12 residues. Trimming left V 0 bases short and J 16 bases short, with 13 bases between. Germline V gene sequence: CDR1 MNHEY, CDR2 SVGEGT. CDR3 in amino acids: CASSYSTLGRYF. DNA for the CDR3: TGTGCCAGCAGTTACTCGACGCTGGGGAGATACTTC.

The V call is TRBV10-3, the J call TRBJ2-7; 10 bases are shared with TRBD2. Germline V lookup: CDR1 ENHRY, CDR2 SYGVKD. CDR3 length: 17 residues. The junction had 11 bases not matched to a gene; V was cut back by 2 bases and J by 4 bases. The CDR3 here is CAISESGLAGVGYEQYF. DNA for the CDR3: TGTGCCATCAGTGAGAGCGGGCTAGCGGGAGTCGGGTACGAGCAGTACTTC.

This chain connects TRBV7-8 to TRBJ2-1; 9 bases map to TRBD2. Germline V gene lookup returns CDR1 SGHVS and CDR2 FQNEAQ. The CDR3 consists of 18 residues. With V trimmed by 1 base and J by 0 bases, 7 bases remained unmatched. CDR3 residues: CASSLVAGGFSSYNEQFF. The CDR3 DNA sequence: TGTGCCAGCAGCTTAGTTGCGGGAGGGTTCAGCTCCTACAATGAGCAGTTCTTC.

The rearrangement uses TRBV6-2 or TRBV6-3 and TRBJ2-5; TRBD1 is a possible D gene (6 bases). V was pared by 8 bases and J by 2 bases, with 12 bases between. The germline V gene has CDR1 MNHEY and CDR2 SVGEGT. The CDR3 loop spans 13 amino acids. CDR3 protein: CASGPTGQETQYF. For the CDR3, the DNA is TGTGCCAGCGGCCCTACAGGGCAAGAGACCCAGTACTTC.

The chain couples TRBV6-2 or TRBV6-3 to TRBJ1-2; a possible D gene is TRBD1 (6 bases). Germline V lookup: CDR1 MNHEY, CDR2 SVGEGT. Trimming removed 6 bases at V and 8 bases at J, with 13 bases between. This CDR3 has 12 residues. The CDR3 DNA reads as TGTGCCAGCAGCCAAGACAGGTTCGGCTACACCTTC. This codes for CASSQDRFGYTF.

The V call is TRBV29-1, the J call TRBJ2-3; the match to TRBD1 covers 10 bases. There are 14 residues in the CDR3. CDR1 and CDR2 from the germline V gene are SQVTM and ANQGSEA. V trimming: 6 bases; J trimming: 5 bases; junction bases outside the gene matches: 8. CDR3 sequence reads: CSVSPRTGGDTQYF. CDR3 DNA: TGCAGCGTCTCACCCCGGACAGGGGGAGATACGCAGTATTTT.

The genes are TRBV28 and TRBJ2-7, with D possibly being TRBD2 (5 bases). Germline CDR1 reads MDHEN; CDR2 reads SYDVKM. This CDR3 spans 13 amino acids. Trimming took off 7 bases at V and 4 bases at J, with 14 bases between the two ends. The DNA for the CDR3 is TGTGCCAGCATGGCGCAGAGAGGGTACGAGCAGTACTTC. Protein product: CASMAQRGYEQYF.

The V and J genes are TRBV20-1 and TRBJ2-3; 8 nucleotides match TRBD2. Trimming cost V 2 bases and J 0 bases; bases outside gene matches: 4. The germline V gene encodes CDR1 DFQATT and CDR2 SNEGSKA (reference sequence). The CDR3 consists of 15 residues. The DNA for the CDR3 is TGCAGTGCTAGAAGACTAGCGTCTAGCACAGATACGCAGTATTTT. Translated, it gives CSARRLASSTDTQYF.

This rearrangement joins TRBV7-2 to TRBJ2-5; D may be TRBD1 (7 bases). V was shortened by 3 bases and J by 4 bases, with 12 bases between the two germline ends. The CDR3 spans 14 residues. Germline CDR1 is SGHTA and CDR2 is FQGNSA. As DNA, the CDR3 is TGTGCCAGCAGCTTCCAGGGGGGACCAGAGACCCAGTACTTC. Translation gives CASSFQGGPETQYF.

V gene TRBV7-3 combines with J gene TRBJ1-1; 9 nucleotides align to TRBD1. Trimming at V came to 5 bases and at J to 6 bases, leaving 7 bases not matched to a gene. This CDR3 is built from 14 residues. The germline gives CDR1 SGHTA, CDR2 FQGTGA. As DNA, the CDR3 is TGTGCCAGCAGCCCGGACAGGGGTAGGTCTGAAGCTTTCTTT. Translation: CASSPDRGRSEAFF.

This clonotype was counted between two and nine times. The chain carries TRBV7-9 and TRBJ2-5; TRBD2 agrees at 9 bases. Germline values: CDR1 SEHNR, CDR2 FQNEAQ (reference sequence). This CDR3 has 15 amino acids. V gave up 1 base and J gave up 5 bases; unmatched junction bases: 5. CDR3 bases: TGTGCCAGCAGCTTAGGGCTAGCGGGATCGGAGACCCAGTACTTC. It specifies CASSLGLAGSETQYF.

This rearrangement joins TRBV10-3 to TRBJ2-3; D tentatively reads TRBD1 or TRBD2 (5 bases each). The germline CDR1 and CDR2 sequences are ENHRY and SYGVKD. Trimming shortened V by 7 bases and J by 4 bases, and 15 bases separated the two germline ends. This CDR3 contains 14 residues. The CDR3 reads CAINGGGAADTQYF. CDR3 DNA: TGTGCCATCAATGGGGGTGGGGCCGCAGATACGCAGTATTTT.

This chain connects TRBV29-1 to TRBJ1-4, with TRBD1 matching over 11 bases. CDR1 and CDR2 from the germline V gene are SQVTM and ANQGSEA. The CDR3 has 16 residues. V gave up 4 bases and J gave up 0 bases; unmatched junction bases: 4. The CDR3 DNA reads as TGCAGCGTTGCCGGGGGACAGGGGGCAACTAATGAAAAACTGTTTTTT. Its translation: CSVAGGQGATNEKLFF. The complete variable domain, with remaining parts taken from reference TRBV29-1 and TRBJ1-4, reads SAVISQKPSRDICQRGTSLTIQCQVDSQVTMMFWYRQQPGQSLTLIATANQGSEATYESGFVIDKFPISRPNLTFSTLTVSNMSPEDSSIYLCSVAGGQGATNEKLFFGSGTQLSVL.

The chain recombines TRBV5-4 with TRBJ2-3, with D unclear. In germline, CDR1 is SGHNT, CDR2 YYREEE (reference sequence). CDR3 length equals 13 residues. V was clipped by 3 bases and J by 4 bases, with 9 bases between them. CDR3 sequence (DNA): TGTGCCAGCAGCTCTCTAGAACCAGATACGCAGTATTTT. Translating it yields CASSSLEPDTQYF.

V is TRBV20-1 and J is TRBJ2-7, with TRBD2 matching over 7 bases. CDR1 and CDR2 (germline): DFQATT, SNEGSKA (reference sequence). J gave up 2 bases and V 3 bases, and 7 bases lay outside the gene matches. The CDR3 spans 14 residues. This CDR3 reads CSARIAGNTYEQYF. The CDR3 DNA follows: TGCAGTGCTAGGATAGCGGGTAATACCTACGAGCAGTACTTC.

V gene TRBV7-2 combines with J gene TRBJ2-5, with TRBD2 as a possible D gene (5 bases). The V and J ends lost 3 bases and 5 bases respectively, with 7 bases between them. There are 12 residues in the CDR3. Looked up from germline, CDR1 is SGHTA and CDR2 is FQGNSA. In nucleotides, the CDR3 is TGTGCCAGCAGCTTCTCGGGGGAGACCCAGTACTTC. It specifies CASSFSGETQYF.

Only one count was recorded for this clonotype. V usage is TRBV4-1 and J usage is TRBJ2-3, with 8 bases fitting TRBD2. Per germline, CDR1 MGHRA and CDR2 YSYEKL. V lost 5 bases and J lost 4; bases outside the gene matches: 8. CDR3 length: 15 residues. In DNA, the CDR3 is TGCGCCAGCAGCTACCCGGCGGGAGGTCCAGATACGCAGTATTTT. This encodes CASSYPAGGPDTQYF.

This chain links TRBV29-1 with TRBJ2-1; 8 nucleotides agree with TRBD1. Per the germline V gene, CDR1 is SQVTM and CDR2 is ANQGSEA. The CDR3 is 16 amino acids. Losses at the gene ends were 6 bases for V and 4 bases for J; bases not matched to a gene: 14. CDR3 DNA: TGCAGCGTGAAGCACGGAGCAGGGGGCGCTTACAATGAGCAGTTCTTC. Translated: CSVKHGAGGAYNEQFF.

The CDR3 nucleotides are TGCAGCGTCCGCCGGGGCAGTTCCTACGAGCAGTACTTC. Its protein product is CSVRRGSSYEQYF. The V call is TRBV29-1, the J call TRBJ2-7; tentatively, D is TRBD1 or TRBD2 (5 bases each). Deletions cut 6 bases from V and 1 base from J, with 13 bases between. There are 13 residues in the CDR3. Germline loops: CDR1 SQVTM, CDR2 ANQGSEA.

This clonotype was seen only once. The chain links TRBV4-3 to TRBJ2-3, with TRBD2 matching over 8 bases. Germline-derived CDR1 and CDR2 are LGHNA and YSLEER. V lost 0 bases, J lost 0 bases, and 5 bases stayed unmatched. This CDR3 is 17 amino acids long. CDR3 amino acids: CASSQDAASGSTDTQYF. The CDR3 coding sequence is TGCGCCAGCAGCCAAGATGCGGCTAGCGGGAGCACAGATACGCAGTATTTT.

This clonotype has more than one count but fewer than ten. The J gene is TRBJ2-7, the V gene TRBV20-1; a possible D gene is TRBD1 (6 bases). The CDR3 runs to 14 residues. From germline, CDR1 is DFQATT and CDR2 SNEGSKA (reference sequence). V lost 2 bases to trimming and J lost 2 bases, with 13 bases between them. Here the CDR3 reads CSARPGHLPYEQYF. In DNA form, the CDR3 reads TGCAGTGCTAGACCGGGACACCTACCCTACGAGCAGTACTTC.

The genes are TRBV2 and TRBJ1-1; possibly TRBD1 for D (5 bases). Germline loops: CDR1 SNHLY, CDR2 FYNNEI. Between the trimmed V and J ends, which lost 6 bases and 2 bases, there was a span of 10 bases. The CDR3 spans 13 residues. The CDR3 coding sequence is TGTGCCAGCAGAGACGACAGCAACACTGAAGCTTTCTTT. Protein: CASRDDSNTEAFF.

This clonotype was seen only a few times. The rearrangement links TRBV3-1 to TRBJ2-3; 9 bases are shared with TRBD2. J was trimmed by 1 base and V by 1 base; bases with no gene match: 0. Germline loops: CDR1 LGHDT, CDR2 YNNKEL (reference sequence). CDR3 length equals 15 residues. DNA for the CDR3: TGTGCCAGCAGCCAAGGGACTAGCGGCACAGATACGCAGTATTTT. It encodes CASSQGTSGTDTQYF.

V and J are TRBV12-3 or TRBV12-4 and TRBJ2-5, with D maybe TRBD2 (5 bases). The V gene lost 5 bases and the J gene lost 1 base, with 14 bases spanning the gap. This CDR3 has 15 residues. In DNA form, the CDR3 reads TGTGCCAGCAGTCCCGGGATCGGCCCCCAAGAGACCCAGTACTTC. Translating gives CASSPGIGPQETQYF.